Presented here are 14 T cell receptor beta chains from one specimen sequenced in a study of human T cells and chemical hapten exposure. TCRdb used MiXCR to reprocess the RACE reads, holding one entry per CDR3 protein. In the table there are some 400,000 distinct CDR3 sequences, around 5% of which are singletons. Specified time point: patch test 1, 2 weeks after DPC sensitization. Sample treatment: therapeutic diphenylcyclopropenone sensitization with weekly scalp DPC. Source: whole blood, taken in connection with sensitization to the hapten diphenylcyclopropenone (DPC). Every receptor here comes from a woman aged 45-65 years with alopecia areata. Some clones in this sample may be carry-over from other donors' samples.

The rearrangement links TRBV6-5 to TRBJ1-3; D is undetermined. The CDR3 covers 16 residues. The V end lost 6 bases, the J end lost 0 bases, and 15 bases lay between the germline ends. CDR1 MNHEY and CDR2 SVGAGI come from the germline V gene. CDR3 residues: CASSQSGRFSGNTIYF. CDR3 bases: TGTGCCAGCAGCCAGAGCGGACGGTTCTCTGGAAACACCATATATTTT.

The V gene is TRBV7-9, the J gene TRBJ1-3, with D hard to call. This CDR3 is built from 17 residues. The germline V gene encodes CDR1 SEHNR and CDR2 FQNEAQ (reference sequence). The germline V and J ends were trimmed by 5 bases and 4 bases, with 21 bases remaining between them. The CDR3 nucleotides are TGTGCCAGCAGCCTCCGGCTCGACCCAGCGGGAGGAAACACCATATATTTT. Translation gives CASSLRLDPAGGNTIYF.

This clonotype was detected many times. This chain joins TRBV28 and TRBJ2-3; D is unclear. Germline values: CDR1 MDHEN, CDR2 SYDVKM. Deletions cut 7 bases from V and 8 bases from J, with 10 bases between. The CDR3 extends over 11 amino acids. The CDR3 DNA reads as TGTGCCAGCATCCAATGGGGTACGCAGTATTTT. Translating gives CASIQWGTQYF.

In its sample, this clonotype was seen once. CDR3 in DNA: TGTGCCAGCATTCTAAGAGGGCATGAAGAGACCCAGTACTTC. Encoded protein: CASILRGHEETQYF. The rearrangement uses TRBV28 and TRBJ2-5; maybe TRBD2 (5 bases). Germline V gene data show CDR1 as MDHEN and CDR2 as SYDVKM. The CDR3 is 14 residues long. Deletions cut 7 bases from V and 3 bases from J, with 15 bases between.

In its sample, this clonotype was seen a few times. The gene calls are TRBV20-1 and TRBJ2-3, with unresolved D. The germline gives CDR1 DFQATT, CDR2 SNEGSKA (reference sequence). Trimming cost V 2 bases and J 1 base, with 10 bases left between them. This CDR3 has 14 amino acids. Here the CDR3 reads CSARTGPRTDTQYF. The CDR3, as DNA: TGCAGTGCTAGAACTGGGCCCCGCACAGATACGCAGTATTTT.

The chain has TRBV21-1 and TRBJ1-2; the D call of TRBD1 is as the table states it, not checked on the DNA. TRBV21-1 is tagged as a pseudogene. The CDR3 sequence is 12 residues long. The CDR3 nucleotides are TGTGCCAGCAGCATATGGACAGGGGAATACACCTTC. Translation: CASSIWTGEYTF.

The chain carries TRBV29-1 and TRBJ2-1; D not certain. V lost 4 bases and J lost 4, with 5 bases in between. The CDR3 consists of 11 residues. Germline CDR1 reads SQVTM; CDR2 reads ANQGSEA. The CDR3 sequence is CSVGQYNEQFF. CDR3 nucleotides: TGCAGCGTTGGGCAGTACAATGAGCAGTTCTTC.

This clonotype was seen many times. This sequence joins TRBV28 and TRBJ2-7; maybe TRBD2 (6 bases). The V end was cut by 5 bases, the J end by 7 bases, with 18 bases between. CDR3 length equals 14 residues. Germline loops: CDR1 MDHEN, CDR2 SYDVKM. CDR3 protein: CASSTQTDAGEQYF. CDR3 coding DNA: TGTGCCAGCAGTACACAGACAGACGCGGGGGAGCAGTACTTC.

This clonotype was observed at least ten times. The gene calls are TRBV10-3 and TRBJ1-2; the match to TRBD1 covers 7 bases. V was clipped by 6 bases and J by 6 bases; unmatched bases: 7. CDR1 is ENHRY, CDR2 SYGVKD, per germline. The CDR3 contains 13 residues. The DNA of the CDR3 is TGTGCCATCAGAGACAGGGTAGTTGATGGCTACACCTTC. Translation: CAIRDRVVDGYTF.

Many counts were recorded for this clonotype. This chain links TRBV28 with TRBJ2-1, with 12 bases matching TRBD2. The ends lost 5 bases at V and 2 bases at J; junction bases unmatched: 10. The CDR3 has 18 residues. Germline V lookup: CDR1 MDHEN, CDR2 SYDVKM. The CDR3 DNA is TGTGCCAGCAGTCCACGAGATCCTAGCGGGAGGGCCTACAATGAGCAGTTCTTC. This gives the protein CASSPRDPSGRAYNEQFF. Variable domain in full (rest from reference TRBV28 and TRBJ2-1): DVKVTQSSRYLVKRTGEKVFLECVQDMDHENMFWYRQDPGLGLRLIYFSYDVKMKEKGDIPEGYSVSREKKERFSLILESASTNQTSMYLCASSPRDPSGRAYNEQFFGPGTRLTVL.

A word on this clonotype: Given a much more abundant clone one base away, this may be a read error. The chain uses TRBV20-1 and TRBJ2-7; D unclear. Per germline, CDR1 DFQATT and CDR2 SNEGSKA (reference sequence). The CDR3 length is 13 residues. In nucleotides, the CDR3 is TGCAGTGCTAGAGCGGCCCACTCCTACGAGCTGTACTTC. It is translated as CSARAAHSYELYF.

The J gene is TRBJ1-2, the V gene TRBV9, with 7 bases lining up with TRBD1. J gave up 4 bases and V 0 bases, and 12 bases lay outside the gene matches. The germline CDR1 and CDR2 sequences are SGDLS and YYNGEE. CDR3 length: 17 amino acids. CDR3: CASSVGSGQAPSYGYTF. The CDR3 nucleotides are TGTGCCAGCAGCGTAGGTTCCGGACAGGCCCCATCCTATGGCTACACCTTC.

The rearrangement links TRBV4-1 to TRBJ1-2, with TRBD1 matching over 7 bases. Trimming at V came to 3 bases and at J to 6 bases, leaving 7 bases not matched to a gene. The CDR3 contains 14 residues. CDR1 MGHRA and CDR2 YSYEKL come from the germline V gene. The CDR3 sequence is CASSQIQGTNGYTF. CDR3 in DNA: TGCGCCAGCAGCCAGATACAGGGGACGAATGGCTACACCTTC.

CDR3 region: CASSEMASVQETQYF. CDR3 DNA: TGTGCCAGCAGTGAAATGGCTAGCGTCCAAGAGACCCAGTACTTC. The rearrangement uses TRBV6-1 and TRBJ2-5, with D possibly matching TRBD2 (6 bases). This CDR3 is 15 amino acids long. Germline values: CDR1 MNHNS, CDR2 SASEGT. The V and J ends lost 2 bases and 1 base respectively, with 11 bases between them.